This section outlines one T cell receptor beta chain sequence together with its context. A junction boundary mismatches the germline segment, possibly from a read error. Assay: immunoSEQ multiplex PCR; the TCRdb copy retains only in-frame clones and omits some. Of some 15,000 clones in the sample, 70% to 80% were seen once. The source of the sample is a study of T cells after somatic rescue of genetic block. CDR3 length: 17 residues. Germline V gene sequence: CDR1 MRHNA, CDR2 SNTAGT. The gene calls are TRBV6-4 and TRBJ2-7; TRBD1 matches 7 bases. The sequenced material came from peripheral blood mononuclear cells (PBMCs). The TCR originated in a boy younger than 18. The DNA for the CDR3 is TGTGCCAGCAATGACAGGGAAGGAGGAAGGGGCTCCTACGAGCAGTACTTC. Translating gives CASNDREGGRGSYEQYF.